These T cell receptor beta chains were read from a single sample in a study of shared clonotypes between healthy human individuals. Profiling relied on immunoSEQ multiplex PCR, and the TCRdb table lists in-frame clones only, not all of them. The sample includes about 110,000 clones, under 70% of them seen just once. The sequencing sample was made of memory CD8+ T cells sorted from blood. The source is a woman in her twenties or thirties in good health. CDR3s include the opening cysteine and the closing phenylalanine or tryptophan. The D gene is left open where the match is weak. Rows may omit the clone size; those that give it use once, few, many or a size class.

V gene: TRBV5-1
D gene: .
clone size: .
J gene: TRBJ1-3
CDR3 DNA: TGCGCCAGCAGCAGAGGGGGGACAGGAAACACCATATATTTT
CDR3 protein: CASSRGGTGNTIYF

V gene: TRBV25-1
D gene: .
clone size: .
J gene: TRBJ1-4
CDR3 DNA: TGTGCCAGCAGTGAAGTCTCACCCGTGGCTAATGAAAAACTGTTTTTT
CDR3 protein: CASSEVSPVANEKLFF

V gene: TRBV28
D gene: TRBD1
clone size: .
J gene: TRBJ2-7
CDR3 DNA: TGTGCCAGCAGCAATTTTCCGGGACAGGGGTCCTACGAGCAGTACTTC
CDR3 protein: CASSNFPGQGSYEQYF

V gene: TRBV4-1
D gene: .
clone size: .
J gene: TRBJ2-4
CDR3 DNA: TGCGCCAGCAGCCAAGGGTCGACGGGGCTAACCAAAAACATTCAGTACTTC
CDR3 protein: CASSQGSTGLTKNIQYF

V gene: TRBV4-1
D gene: .
clone size: .
J gene: TRBJ2-7
CDR3 DNA: TGCGCCAGCAGCCTAGACGTGTTCGTAAGGGCCTTTAGAAACGAGCAGTACTTC
CDR3 protein: CASSLDVFVRAFRNEQYF

V gene: TRBV28
D gene: .
clone size: .
J gene: TRBJ2-1
CDR3 DNA: TGTGCCAGCAGTTTTGCGGGGCGCGAGGGATTCTATGAGCAGTTCTTC
CDR3 protein: CASSFAGREGFYEQFF

V gene: TRBV15
D gene: .
clone size: .
J gene: TRBJ2-7
CDR3 DNA: TGTGCCACCAGCAGAGGGGTGGGCGAGCAGTACTTC
CDR3 protein: CATSRGVGEQYF

V gene: TRBV5-1
D gene: .
clone size: .
J gene: TRBJ2-3
CDR3 DNA: TGCGCCAGCAGCTTGACGGGGGCTTATGATACGCAGTATTTT
CDR3 protein: CASSLTGAYDTQYF

V gene: TRBV9
D gene: .
clone size: .
J gene: TRBJ2-3
CDR3 DNA: TGTGCCAGCAGCGCCCGATCCGGGCGGGCGGACACAGATACGCAGTATTTT
CDR3 protein: CASSARSGRADTDTQYF

V gene: TRBV29-1
D gene: TRBD2
clone size: .
J gene: TRBJ2-1
CDR3 DNA: TGCAGCGTTCTAGCGGGAGACGTTATGAATGAGCAGTTCTTC
CDR3 protein: CSVLAGDVMNEQFF

V gene: TRBV19
D gene: .
clone size: many
J gene: TRBJ1-4
CDR3 DNA: TGTGCCAGTAGTATAACGGGGCCAACTAATGAAAAACTGTTTTTT
CDR3 protein: CASSITGPTNEKLFF

V gene: TRBV30
D gene: TRBD2
clone size: .
J gene: TRBJ2-1
CDR3 DNA: TGTGCCTGGATAACGGGAGGCCACAATGAGCAGTTCTTC
CDR3 protein: CAWITGGHNEQFF

V gene: TRBV5-8
D gene: .
clone size: once
J gene: TRBJ2-7
CDR3 DNA: TGTGCCAGCAGCTTGCGCCCAGGGGCTGCGCAGTACTTC
CDR3 protein: CASSLRPGAAQYF

V gene: TRBV7-2
D gene: TRBD2
clone size: once
J gene: TRBJ2-1
CDR3 DNA: TGTGCCAGCAGGTTTCCCATCGCGGGGGAGGCTCCACCGCACAATGAGCAGTTCTTC
CDR3 protein: CASRFPIAGEAPPHNEQFF

V gene: TRBV7-6
D gene: .
clone size: once
J gene: TRBJ2-7
CDR3 DNA: TGTGCCAGCAGCTTAGCGCTAGACTACGAGCAGTACTTC
CDR3 protein: CASSLALDYEQYF

V gene: TRBV5-1
D gene: .
clone size: .
J gene: TRBJ2-1
CDR3 DNA: TGCGCCAGCAGCTTACCCACGACTAGACAGAATGAGCAGTTCTTC
CDR3 protein: CASSLPTTRQNEQFF

V gene: TRBV25-1
D gene: .
clone size: .
J gene: TRBJ2-7
CDR3 DNA: TGTGCCAGCAGTGCGGGGTACGAGCAGTACTTC
CDR3 protein: CASSAGYEQYF

V gene: TRBV6-6
D gene: .
clone size: .
J gene: TRBJ2-7
CDR3 DNA: TGTGCCAGCAGTTACAGCATCCTCTCCTACGAGCAGTACTTC
CDR3 protein: CASSYSILSYEQYF

V gene: TRBV27
D gene: .
clone size: .
J gene: TRBJ2-7
CDR3 DNA: TGTGCCAGCAGCCCAGGGGCCTCCTACGAGCAGTACTTC
CDR3 protein: CASSPGASYEQYF

V gene: TRBV6-1
D gene: .
clone size: .
J gene: TRBJ2-3
CDR3 DNA: TGTGCCAGCAGTGAAATCGCCGGGTCGTCAGATACGCAGTATTTT
CDR3 protein: CASSEIAGSSDTQYF

V gene: TRBV11-1
D gene: .
clone size: .
J gene: TRBJ1-1
CDR3 DNA: TGTGCCAGCAGCTATGACAGGAACACTGAAGCTTTCTTT
CDR3 protein: CASSYDRNTEAFF

V gene: TRBV7-9
D gene: TRBD2
clone size: .
J gene: TRBJ2-2
CDR3 DNA: TGTGCCAGCAGCTTAACCAGACTAGCGGCCTACACCGGGGAGCTGTTTTTT
CDR3 protein: CASSLTRLAAYTGELFF

V gene: TRBV30
D gene: TRBD2
clone size: .
J gene: TRBJ2-3
CDR3 DNA: TGTGCCTGGGCTAGCGGGAGTGGCGCAGATACGCAGTATTTT
CDR3 protein: CAWASGSGADTQYF

V gene: TRBV5-6
D gene: TRBD2
clone size: .
J gene: TRBJ2-7
CDR3 DNA: TGTGCCAGCAGCTTTTTTCTAGCGGCCTACGAGCAGTACTTC
CDR3 protein: CASSFFLAAYEQYF

V gene: TRBV7-9
D gene: .
clone size: many
J gene: TRBJ1-1
CDR3 DNA: TGTGCCAGCAGCTTAGACACTACTGAAGCTTTCTTT
CDR3 protein: CASSLDTTEAFF

V gene: TRBV6-1
D gene: .
clone size: medium-sized
J gene: TRBJ1-1
CDR3 DNA: TGTGCCATGCTGATGGACACTGAAGCTTTCTTT
CDR3 protein: CAMLMDTEAFF

V gene: TRBV7-9
D gene: .
clone size: .
J gene: TRBJ2-7
CDR3 DNA: TGTGCCAGCAGCTTGTGGGGACCCTACGAGCAGTACTTC
CDR3 protein: CASSLWGPYEQYF

V gene: TRBV2
D gene: .
clone size: few
J gene: TRBJ1-1
CDR3 DNA: TGTGCCAGCGCCAGGGGAAGGACTGAAGCTTTCTTT
CDR3 protein: CASARGRTEAFF

V gene: TRBV19
D gene: .
clone size: .
J gene: TRBJ2-1
CDR3 DNA: TGTGCCAGTAGTGCCCGACTGGAGTCGGGAGACAATGAGCAGTTCTTC
CDR3 protein: CASSARLESGDNEQFF

V gene: TRBV19
D gene: TRBD1
clone size: .
J gene: TRBJ1-5
CDR3 DNA: TGTGCCAGTAGTATACAGGGGGTCGGCCAGCCCCAGCATTTT
CDR3 protein: CASSIQGVGQPQHF

V gene: TRBV10-1
D gene: TRBD1
clone size: .
J gene: TRBJ1-6
CDR3 DNA: TGCGCCAGCAGTGCCGGACAGGACCACACTTCACCCCTCCACTTT
CDR3 protein: CASSAGQDHTSPLHF

V gene: TRBV30
D gene: .
clone size: .
J gene: TRBJ2-2
CDR3 DNA: TGTGCCTGGAGTATACAGTCCACCGGGGAGCTGTTTTTT
CDR3 protein: CAWSIQSTGELFF

V gene: TRBV29-1
D gene: TRBD1
clone size: .
J gene: TRBJ2-7
CDR3 DNA: TGCAGCGTTGAAGGGGGTGAGGGACAGGGTTACCACGAGCAGTACTTC
CDR3 protein: CSVEGGEGQGYHEQYF

V gene: TRBV27
D gene: .
clone size: .
J gene: TRBJ1-3
CDR3 DNA: TGTGCCAGCAGTTTATCGAGTGACTCTGGAAACACCATATATTTT
CDR3 protein: CASSLSSDSGNTIYF

V gene: TRBV4-2
D gene: TRBD1
clone size: .
J gene: TRBJ2-2
CDR3 DNA: TGTGCCAGCAGCCAAGGACAGGGGGCCACCGGGGAGCTGTTTTTT
CDR3 protein: CASSQGQGATGELFF

V gene: TRBV5-4
D gene: .
clone size: .
J gene: TRBJ1-2
CDR3 DNA: TGTGCCAGCAGCTTGAAGTCGGATCTGAACTATGGCTACACCTTC
CDR3 protein: CASSLKSDLNYGYTF

V gene: TRBV5-4
D gene: .
clone size: once
J gene: TRBJ2-7
CDR3 DNA: TGTGCCAGCAGCTTGCAGGGCTCCTACGAGCAGTACTTC
CDR3 protein: CASSLQGSYEQYF

V gene: TRBV19
D gene: TRBD1
clone size: .
J gene: TRBJ2-7
CDR3 DNA: TGTGCCAGTAGTATCGAGGGACAGGGTTGGTACGAGCAGTACTTC
CDR3 protein: CASSIEGQGWYEQYF

V gene: TRBV11-3
D gene: .
clone size: once
J gene: TRBJ2-1
CDR3 DNA: TGTGCCAGCAGGTCAGAAGGCCCCTACAATGAGCAGTTCTTC
CDR3 protein: CASRSEGPYNEQFF

V gene: TRBV4-2
D gene: TRBD2
clone size: .
J gene: TRBJ2-7
CDR3 DNA: TGTGCCAGCAGCCAAGCGAATAGCGGGAGAAGCGAGCAGTACTTC
CDR3 protein: CASSQANSGRSEQYF

V gene: TRBV7-5
D gene: .
clone size: .
J gene: TRBJ2-3
CDR3 DNA: TGTGTCAGAAGCTTTAGAGAAACAGATACGCAGTATTTT
CDR3 protein: CVRSFRETDTQYF

V gene: TRBV27
D gene: TRBD2
clone size: many
J gene: TRBJ2-1
CDR3 DNA: TGTGCCAGCAGCCCCCGGTGGAGCGGGGAGTTCTACAATGAGCAGTTCTTC
CDR3 protein: CASSPRWSGEFYNEQFF

V gene: TRBV21-1
D gene: .
clone size: .
J gene: TRBJ2-5
CDR3 DNA: TGTGCCAGCAGCTACCGGGGGGGCAGGCTAGCGGGAGATATTAGAGAGACCCAGTACTTC
CDR3 protein: CASSYRGGRLAGDIRETQYF

V gene: TRBV11-2
D gene: .
clone size: .
J gene: TRBJ1-1
CDR3 DNA: TGTGCCAGCAGCTTAATGCTGGGGACTGAAGCTTTCTTT
CDR3 protein: CASSLMLGTEAFF

V gene: TRBV6-5
D gene: .
clone size: .
J gene: TRBJ1-1
CDR3 DNA: TGTGCCAGCAGTTACAAGGGTAGCATCATGAACACTGAAGCTTTCTTT
CDR3 protein: CASSYKGSIMNTEAFF

V gene: TRBV28
D gene: TRBD1
clone size: many
J gene: TRBJ2-7
CDR3 DNA: TGTGCCAGCAGTCTACCGGGACAGGGGGGCGAGCAGTACTTC
CDR3 protein: CASSLPGQGGEQYF

V gene: TRBV5-6
D gene: TRBD1
clone size: .
J gene: TRBJ2-7
CDR3 DNA: TGTGCCAGCAGCTTGGCCTGGGTGGGACAGGGGGCCTACGAGCAGTACTTC
CDR3 protein: CASSLAWVGQGAYEQYF

V gene: TRBV4-2
D gene: .
clone size: .
J gene: TRBJ2-7
CDR3 DNA: TGTGCCAGCAGCCACACTAGAATAGCCTACGAGCAGTACTTC
CDR3 protein: CASSHTRIAYEQYF

V gene: TRBV5-1
D gene: TRBD1
clone size: few
J gene: TRBJ2-7
CDR3 DNA: TGCGCCAGCAGCTTCGGCCTAGGGGGCTGGGAGCAGTACTTC
CDR3 protein: CASSFGLGGWEQYF

V gene: TRBV5-6
D gene: TRBD2
clone size: .
J gene: TRBJ2-7
CDR3 DNA: TGTGCCAGCAGCTTGGCTAGCGGGAGGGCCTACGAGCAGTACTTC
CDR3 protein: CASSLASGRAYEQYF

V gene: TRBV11-3
D gene: .
clone size: .
J gene: TRBJ2-7
CDR3 DNA: TGTGCCAGCAGCATTCCTGGGTCGCAATCCTACGAGCAGTACTTC
CDR3 protein: CASSIPGSQSYEQYF

V gene: TRBV27
D gene: .
clone size: .
J gene: TRBJ2-7
CDR3 DNA: TGTGCCAGCAGAGAATTGGACGGTTCCTACGAGCAGTACTTC
CDR3 protein: CASRELDGSYEQYF

V gene: TRBV19
D gene: .
clone size: .
J gene: TRBJ2-4
CDR3 DNA: TGTGCCAGTAGGGGCGCGGGGACAAACATTCAGTACTTC
CDR3 protein: CASRGAGTNIQYF

V gene: TRBV19
D gene: .
clone size: .
J gene: TRBJ2-5
CDR3 DNA: TGTGCCAGTAGTAGCAACAGGGTCGAGACCCAGTACTTC
CDR3 protein: CASSSNRVETQYF

V gene: TRBV19
D gene: TRBD2
clone size: .
J gene: TRBJ2-7
CDR3 DNA: TGTGCCAGTAGTAGGGACTACCTCTCCTACGAGCAGTACTTC
CDR3 protein: CASSRDYLSYEQYF

V gene: TRBV11-3
D gene: .
clone size: .
J gene: TRBJ2-3
CDR3 DNA: TGTGCCAGCAGCTTATCAGGGGGCACAGATACGCAGTATTTT
CDR3 protein: CASSLSGGTDTQYF